This is a list of T cell receptor beta chains from one sample in a study of blood T cell repertoires in COVID-19. TCRdb's table, derived via immunoSEQ multiplex PCR, lists solely in-frame clones and lacks some. The sample contains under 300,000 clones, about 87% of which appear only once. Sequencing was done on a sample of peripheral blood. The receptors derive from a woman between 70 and 85 years old with active or convalescent COVID-19. Each CDR3 is given with its conserved first and last residue. Each record gives: V gene, clone size, J gene, D gene, CDR3 DNA, CDR3 protein. D genes are given only for firm matches. The size field is filled for only some rows; it gives once, few, many or a size class.

TRBV7-2	NA	TRBJ2-5	NA	TGTGCCAGCAGCTTTACAGGGAGAGAGACCCAGTACTTC	CASSFTGRETQYF
TRBV7-2	NA	TRBJ1-2	TRBD1	TGTGCCAGCACCTCGACGACAGGGGTTGGTGGCTACACCTTC	CASTSTTGVGGYTF
TRBV29-1	NA	TRBJ1-4	NA	TGCAGCGTTGGCGTAGGAGGAAAACTGTTTTTT	CSVGVGGKLFF
TRBV10-3	NA	TRBJ2-1	TRBD1	TGTGCCATCAGTGGACAGGGGGCCCCCAATGAGCAGTTCTTC	CAISGQGAPNEQFF
TRBV5-1	NA	TRBJ1-4	NA	TGCGCCAGCAGAAGGGTAGGAGGGGTAGAGGAAAAACTGTTTTTT	CASRRVGGVEEKLFF
TRBV6-2/TRBV6-3	NA	TRBJ2-7	TRBD1	TGTGCCAGCAGCCAGGGGGCCGAGCAGTACTTC	CASSQGAEQYF
TRBV3-1/TRBV3-2	once	TRBJ2-2	TRBD1	TGTGCCAGCAGCCCCTCGCAGGGGGCGTCCGGGGAGCTGTTTTTT	CASSPSQGASGELFF
TRBV7-2	NA	TRBJ1-5	NA	TGTGCCAGCAGCTTAGTGGTAGTTGGGGGGAGCAATCAGCCCCAGCATTTT	CASSLVVVGGSNQPQHF
TRBV6-1	NA	TRBJ2-7	NA	TGTGCCAGCAGTGAAGCCTGGAGCCCCGGGTCCTACGAGCAGTACTTC	CASSEAWSPGSYEQYF
TRBV18	NA	TRBJ1-3	NA	TGTGCCAGCTCACCGGAAAACGGGGTGACCATATATTTT	CASSPENGVTIYF
TRBV4-3	NA	TRBJ2-6	TRBD2	TGCGCCAGCAGCCAAGACAGGGAGGGGTCGTTCTCTGGGGCCAACGTCCTGACTTTC	CASSQDREGSFSGANVLTF
TRBV5-1	NA	TRBJ2-1	NA	TGCGCCAGCAGCTTGGACAGGGCCGGGAATGAGCAGTTCTTC	CASSLDRAGNEQFF